The 21 T cell receptor beta chains presented below share a single source sample, sequenced in a study of blood T cell repertoires in COVID-19. The assay was immunoSEQ multiplex PCR, and TCRdb's table has in-frame clones only and misses some. The sample holds around 220,000 clones, around 85% seen once. The material sequenced was peripheral blood. The receptors shown here come from a human donor in a cohort sampled during active COVID-19.

The gene calls are TRBV28 and TRBJ2-3; 7 bases agree with TRBD1. The CDR3 covers 14 residues. The germline CDR1 and CDR2 sequences are MDHEN and SYDVKM. J lost 0 bases, V lost 6 bases, and 3 bases had no gene match. The chain's CDR3 is CASRGTVSTDTQYF. In nucleotides, the CDR3 is TGTGCCAGCAGGGGGACAGTTAGCACAGATACGCAGTATTTT. The entire variable domain, with the rest obtained from reference TRBV28 and TRBJ2-3, is as follows: DVKVTQSSRYLVKRTGEKVFLECVQDMDHENMFWYRQDPGLGLRLIYFSYDVKMKEKGDIPEGYSVSREKKERFSLILESASTNQTSMYLCASRGTVSTDTQYFGPGTRLTVL.

This chain joins TRBV6-5 and TRBJ1-2; 9 bases are shared with TRBD1. The CDR3 is 15 amino acids. Germline V gene sequence: CDR1 MNHEY, CDR2 SVGAGI. J was trimmed by 8 bases and V by 6 bases; bases with no gene match: 13. DNA for the CDR3: TGTGCCAGCAGAACCCCCACAGGGGGCGCGTGGGGCTACACCTTC. Translating it yields CASRTPTGGAWGYTF.

Details on this clone: One end of the junction fails to match germline, which may point to a read error. The rearrangement links TRBV28 to TRBJ1-1; D is undetermined. The CDR3 spans 13 residues. Per germline, CDR1 MDHEN and CDR2 SYDVKM. This chain's CDR3 is CASRLSRNTEAFF. The CDR3 DNA reads TGTGCGAGCAGATTATCGAGGAACACTGAAGCTTTCTTT.

V gene TRBV4-3 combines with J gene TRBJ1-4; D remains unclear. Trimming took off 3 bases at V and 3 bases at J, with 17 bases between the two ends. CDR1 LGHNA and CDR2 YSLEER come from the germline V gene. This CDR3 is built from 17 residues. CDR3 sequence: CASSQVMVGVANEKLFF. The CDR3 coding sequence is TGCGCCAGCAGCCAGGTTATGGTCGGGGTGGCTAATGAAAAACTGTTTTTT.

J is TRBJ1-1 and V is TRBV12-3 or TRBV12-4; 8 bases are a match to TRBD1. Trimming cost V 5 bases and J 4 bases; bases outside gene matches: 3. This CDR3 contains 13 residues. In DNA form, the CDR3 reads TGTGCCAGCAGTCTGGACAGGGCCACTGAAGCTTTCTTT. This sequence encodes CASSLDRATEAFF.

The chain carries TRBV7-2 and TRBJ2-7; 11 bases agree with TRBD2. Germline V lookup: CDR1 SGHTA, CDR2 FQGNSA. After removal of 8 bases from V and 4 bases from J, the junction contained 22 bases not matched to a gene. This CDR3 comprises 19 residues. Here the CDR3 reads CASESLGLAGGGTPYEQYF. CDR3 nucleotide sequence: TGTGCCAGCGAAAGCTTGGGGCTAGCGGGAGGAGGGACACCGTACGAGCAGTACTTC. The whole variable domain, remainder taken from reference TRBV7-2 and TRBJ2-7, is GAGVSQSPSNKVTEKGKDVELRCDPISGHTALYWYRQSLGQGLEFLIYFQGNSAPDKSGLPSDRFSAERTGGSVSTLTIQRTQQEDSAVYLCASESLGLAGGGTPYEQYFGPGTRLTVT.

This clone was seen only once. V gene TRBV6-2 or TRBV6-3 combines with J gene TRBJ1-5; weak D call: TRBD1 (5 bases). Germline CDR1 and CDR2: MNHEY and SVGEGT. V was clipped by 0 bases and J by 3 bases, with 21 bases between them. The CDR3 has 19 amino acids. The CDR3 sequence is CASSYSLVKGNRNNQPQHF. CDR3 DNA: TGTGCCAGCAGTTACTCGTTAGTAAAGGGGAACCGAAACAATCAGCCCCAGCATTTT.

CDR3 loop: CASSAWTGDGYTF. Here the CDR3 DNA reads TGTGCCAGCAGTGCCTGGACAGGGGACGGCTACACCTTC. The J gene is TRBJ1-2, the V gene TRBV6-2 or TRBV6-3; 9 bases match TRBD1. Germline loops: CDR1 MNHEY, CDR2 SVGEGT. J was trimmed by 8 bases and V by 5 bases; bases with no gene match: 6. This CDR3 is built from 13 residues.

The chain joins TRBV9 to TRBJ1-6; 9 nucleotides align to TRBD1. Germline V gene data show CDR1 as SGDLS and CDR2 as YYNGEE. The CDR3 loop spans 15 amino acids. Losses at the gene ends were 2 bases for V and 9 bases for J; bases not matched to a gene: 6. CDR3 region: CASSVRGDRVSPLHF. CDR3 coding DNA: TGTGCCAGCAGCGTGAGGGGGGACAGGGTTTCACCCCTCCACTTT.

This clone came up a few times. The chain joins TRBV7-6 to TRBJ2-7, with 9 bases matching TRBD2. Germline loops: CDR1 SGHVS, CDR2 FNYEAQ. The CDR3 runs 14 residues. The junction had 4 bases not matched to a gene; V was cut back by 1 base and J by 6 bases. The CDR3 DNA is TGTGCCAGCAGCTTAGGGGGACTAGCCTCCGAGCAGTACTTC. It is translated as CASSLGGLASEQYF.

The chain couples TRBV18 to TRBJ2-7, with TRBD1 matching 10 bases. V shed 3 bases and J 6 bases; nucleotides not matched to a gene: 5. The CDR3 consists of 14 residues. Per germline, CDR1 KGHSH and CDR2 LQKENI. Here the CDR3 DNA reads TGTGCCAGCTCACCCGGGACAGGGGTCGGCGAGCAGTACTTC. This encodes CASSPGTGVGEQYF.

V gene TRBV6-6 combines with J gene TRBJ1-1, with TRBD1 matching over 8 bases. V gave up 6 bases and J gave up 5 bases; unmatched junction bases: 11. Germline lookup yields CDR1 MNHNY and CDR2 SVGAGI (reference sequence). This CDR3 has 15 amino acids. CDR3 DNA sequence: TGTGCCAGCAGCCACCCCCAGGGGGCGAGTACTGAAGCTTTCTTT. As protein: CASSHPQGASTEAFF.

The gene calls are TRBV5-6 and TRBJ1-2; TRBD1 aligns across 9 bases. V dropped 4 bases and J dropped 4; count of bases not matched to a gene: 5. The CDR3 spans 14 residues. In germline, CDR1 is SGHDT, CDR2 YYEEEE. The CDR3 here is CASSPGQGTYGYTF. The CDR3 DNA reads as TGTGCCAGCAGCCCAGGACAGGGGACCTATGGCTACACCTTC.

The CDR3 DNA follows: TGTGCCAGCACCGGGACAGGGAGCTCTGGAAACACCATATATTTT. It yields the protein CASTGTGSSGNTIYF. V and J are TRBV11-2 and TRBJ1-3, with TRBD1 identical over 9 bases. Germline assignment: CDR1 SGHAT and CDR2 FQNNGV. The trim removed 7 bases at V and 0 bases at J, leaving 4 bases unmatched. This CDR3 has 15 amino acids.

The genes are TRBV7-7 and TRBJ2-2; TRBD2 aligns across 8 bases. CDR1 is SSHAT, CDR2 FNYEAQ, per germline (reference sequence). V was pared by 5 bases and J by 1 base, with 9 bases of the junction left unmatched. The CDR3 has 17 residues. The CDR3 loop reads CASSASSGSMNTGELFF. The CDR3, as DNA: TGTGCCAGCAGCGCATCGAGCGGGAGTATGAACACCGGGGAGCTGTTTTTT.

This rearrangement joins TRBV7-2 to TRBJ2-7; 10 positions agree with TRBD2. CDR3 length: 17 amino acids. Germline CDR1 reads SGHTA; CDR2 reads FQGNSA. V lost 2 bases, J lost 0 bases, and 7 bases stayed unmatched. CDR3 sequence: CASSLRLAGRTSYEQYF. In DNA form, the CDR3 reads TGTGCCAGCAGCTTACGACTAGCGGGCCGAACCTCCTACGAGCAGTACTTC.

The V and J genes are TRBV28 and TRBJ1-3; 9 bases align to TRBD1. CDR1 is MDHEN and CDR2 is SYDVKM in the germline V gene. The trim removed 0 bases at V and 6 bases at J, leaving 6 bases unmatched. The CDR3 has 16 amino acids. The CDR3 DNA follows: TGTGCCAGCAGTTTATGGGGGACAGGGAACGTAAACACCATATATTTT. Translating it yields CASSLWGTGNVNTIYF.

This clone was recorded once. The chain is built from TRBV6-5 and TRBJ1-2; TRBD1 matches 7 bases. V lost 2 bases to trimming and J lost 0 bases; unmatched junction nucleotides: 6. This CDR3 comprises 16 residues. From germline, CDR1 is MNHEY and CDR2 SVGAGI. CDR3 protein: CASSYHLGTANYGYTF. DNA of the CDR3: TGTGCCAGCAGTTACCATCTCGGGACAGCTAACTATGGCTACACCTTC.

The chain joins TRBV4-3 to TRBJ1-3; 10 bases are shared with TRBD1. This CDR3 region has 15 residues. The germline gives CDR1 LGHNA, CDR2 YSLEER. The ends lost 4 bases at V and 4 bases at J; junction bases unmatched: 4. Here the CDR3 reads CASSRDRGPGNTIYF. The CDR3 nucleotides are TGCGCCAGCAGCCGAGACAGGGGGCCCGGAAACACCATATATTTT.

V is TRBV6-2 or TRBV6-3 and J is TRBJ1-2; 7 bases fit TRBD1. This CDR3 is built from 16 residues. Germline CDR1 is MNHEY and CDR2 is SVGEGT. Germline trimming cut 0 bases from V and 6 bases from J; bases unmatched to any gene: 10. Written as DNA, the CDR3 is TGTGCCAGCAGTTACTCCCTTCACAGGGGTTGGGATGGCTACACCTTC. This sequence encodes CASSYSLHRGWDGYTF.

The V call is TRBV12-5, the J call TRBJ2-1, with 11 nucleotides matching TRBD2. Germline V gene sequence: CDR1 LGHNT, CDR2 FRNRAP. Losses at the gene ends were 2 bases for V and 13 bases for J; bases not matched to a gene: 4. CDR3 length: 13 amino acids. The CDR3 nucleotides are TGTGCTAGTGGTTTGTCACTAGCGGGAGTTCAGTTCTTC. Translation gives CASGLSLAGVQFF.